Listed below are T cell receptor beta chains from one sample, sequenced in a study of blood T cell repertoires in COVID-19. Using immunoSEQ multiplex PCR, the repertoire was profiled, and TCRdb retains in-frame clones only, with some absent. The data hold about 74,000 clones, with roughly three quarters observed a single time. The material sequenced was peripheral blood. The receptors were gathered from a man between 65 and 85 years old with acute or convalescent COVID-19. The CDR3 runs from the conserved cysteine through the conserved F or W. The order of the fields is J gene, D gene, V gene, clone size, CDR3 protein, CDR3 DNA. The D gene is left open where the match is weak. A clone size is listed for some rows: how often the clone was seen (once, few, many), or a class if it is expanded.

TRBJ1-1 - TRBV18 - CASSPPRAEAFF TGTGCCAGCTCACCACCGAGAGCTGAAGCTTTCTTT
TRBJ1-1 TRBD1 TRBV7-2 - CASFLGDRVGTEAFF TGTGCCAGCTTCCTAGGAGACAGGGTGGGCACTGAAGCTTTCTTT
TRBJ1-4 - TRBV19 - CASNDAVAGRRRLFF TGTGCCAGTAACGATGCAGTGGCAGGGCGAAGAAGACTGTTTTTT
TRBJ2-7 TRBD1 TRBV29-1 - CSVSGGSGGSHEQYF TGCAGCGTTTCTGGTGGCTCAGGGGGCTCACACGAGCAGTACTTC
TRBJ1-6 - TRBV28 few CASSPTPYNSPLHF TGTGCCAGCAGCCCGACACCCTATAATTCACCCCTCCACTTT
TRBJ2-3 - TRBV3-1/TRBV3-2 - CASSQVLGGDTQYF TGTGCCAGCAGCCAGGTCTTAGGGGGAGATACGCAGTATTTT
TRBJ2-2 - TRBV5-5 - CASSTTRTGELFF TGTGCCAGCAGCACTACACGTACCGGGGAGCTGTTTTTT
TRBJ2-5 - TRBV19 - CASTPRGGLETQYF TGTGCCAGTACCCCAAGGGGGGGGCTGGAGACCCAGTACTTC
TRBJ1-6 TRBD1 TRBV14 - CASSQNRGQISPLHF TGTGCCAGCAGCCAAAACAGGGGGCAAATTTCACCCCTCCACTTT
TRBJ1-2 - TRBV6-5 - CASRTQGAGYTF TGTGCCAGCAGGACGCAGGGTGCTGGCTACACCTTC
TRBJ2-1 TRBD2 TRBV4-2 - CASSQDPPGLAAYNEQFF TGTGCCAGCAGCCAAGATCCCCCGGGACTAGCGGCCTACAATGAGCAGTTCTTC
TRBJ2-1 TRBD2 TRBV24-1 - CATRGNSGASYNEQFF TGTGCCACCAGGGGGAATAGCGGGGCCTCCTACAATGAGCAGTTCTTC
TRBJ2-3 - TRBV2 - CASRGGGLTDTQYF TGTGCCAGCAGGGGGGGAGGCCTCACAGATACGCAGTATTTT
TRBJ2-4 - TRBV13 - CASSPTYSSGAKNIQYF TGTGCCAGCAGCCCTACTTACTCCTCGGGAGCCAAAAACATTCAGTACTTC
TRBJ1-4 TRBD1 TRBV7-2 - CASSPRTGRGEKLFF TGTGCCAGCAGCCCACGGACAGGGAGGGGTGAAAAACTGTTTTTT
TRBJ2-2 TRBD1 TRBV11-1 - CASSLGTGGYTGELFF TGTGCCAGCAGCTTAGGGACAGGGGGGTACACCGGGGAGCTGTTTTTT
TRBJ2-4 - TRBV27 - CASWGAVAKNIQYF TGTGCCAGCTGGGGCGCAGTTGCCAAAAACATTCAGTACTTC
TRBJ2-1 TRBD2 TRBV2 - CASSGRTSGRNEDEQFF TGTGCCAGCAGTGGGAGGACTAGCGGGAGAAATGAGGATGAGCAGTTCTTC
TRBJ1-4 TRBD1 TRBV6-6 few CASSQSTGGAREKLFF TGTGCCAGCAGTCAGAGTACAGGGGGCGCGCGTGAAAAACTGTTTTTT
TRBJ1-5 - TRBV2 - CASSIGAGRAIANQPQHF TGTGCCAGCAGTATTGGGGCAGGGAGGGCCATCGCCAATCAGCCCCAGCATTTT
TRBJ2-7 - TRBV29-1 - CSVEDLTGHPYEQYF TGCAGCGTTGAAGATCTGACAGGTCACCCCTACGAGCAGTACTTC
TRBJ2-5 TRBD1 TRBV24-1 - CATSDSGTGGRETQYF TGTGCCACCAGTGATTCCGGGACAGGGGGAAGAGAGACCCAGTACTTC
TRBJ1-5 TRBD1 TRBV6-5 - CASPRDRVNQPQHF TGTGCCAGTCCCCGAGACAGGGTCAATCAGCCCCAGCATTTT
TRBJ2-1 - TRBV7-9 - CASSLERLNEQFF TGTGCCAGCAGCTTAGAGCGACTGAATGAGCAGTTCTTC
TRBJ1-1 - TRBV13 - CASSFGHEVEAFF TGTGCCAGCAGCTTTGGACACGAAGTTGAAGCTTTCTTT
TRBJ1-1 - TRBV27 - CASSWIGDTEAFF TGTGCCAGCAGTTGGATCGGGGACACTGAAGCTTTCTTT
TRBJ2-5 - TRBV4-3 - CASSQGRGETQYF TGCGCCAGCAGCCAAGGCAGGGGAGAGACCCAGTACTTC
TRBJ2-2 TRBD2 TRBV7-2 - CASSFPSGRNAGELFF TGTGCCAGCAGCTTCCCGAGCGGGAGGAATGCCGGGGAGCTGTTTTTT
TRBJ2-1 TRBD1 TRBV4-3 few CASSQAPGTVIYNEQFF TGCGCCAGCAGCCAGGCTCCCGGGACAGTGATCTACAATGAGCAGTTCTTC
TRBJ1-1 - TRBV11-3 few CASSPGAGNTEAFF TGTGCCAGCAGCCCAGGAGCGGGGAACACTGAAGCTTTCTTT
TRBJ2-5 - TRBV5-4 - CASSPDSTPGTQYF TGTGCCAGCAGCCCGGACAGTACCCCAGGCACCCAGTACTTC
TRBJ2-1 - TRBV14 - CASSWRTYNEQFF TGTGCCAGCAGCTGGAGGACCTACAATGAGCAGTTCTTC
TRBJ2-7 - TRBV7-9 - CASSSQGNEQYF TGTGCCAGCAGCTCACAGGGAAACGAGCAGTACTTC
TRBJ1-1 - TRBV20-1 - CSASRSHNTEAFF TGCAGTGCTAGTCGCAGTCATAACACTGAAGCTTTCTTT
TRBJ1-6 TRBD1 TRBV24-1 - CATSESGQGNSPLHF TGTGCCACCAGTGAATCGGGACAGGGTAATTCACCCCTCCACTTT
TRBJ2-3 TRBD2 TRBV7-9 - CASSPGGLAWVAQYF TGTGCCAGCAGCCCCGGGGGACTAGCGTGGGTGGCGCAGTATTTT
TRBJ1-1 TRBD1 TRBV23-1 - CASSRPQTGWANTEAFF TGCGCCAGCAGTCGACCCCAGACAGGGTGGGCGAACACTGAAGCTTTCTTT
TRBJ1-6 TRBD1 TRBV6-5 - CASTRDRGLASPLHF TGTGCCAGCACCCGAGACAGGGGGCTTGCTTCACCCCTCCACTTT